This TCR beta chain was identified during a study of blood T cell repertoires in COVID-19. Turning to the study itself: Sites across the United States, Italy and Spain contributed samples from acute and convalescent COVID-19.

CDR1 is MDHEN and CDR2 is SYDVKM in the germline V gene. Trimming at V came to 4 bases and at J to 2 bases, leaving 4 bases not matched to a gene. The CDR3 is 15 amino acids. Profiled with immunoSEQ multiplex PCR; TCRdb holds only in-frame clones, not every one. This table holds approximately 200,000 clones, roughly 82% found once. Participants were aged about 18 to 90 years, lived in over 20 US areas, and enrolled virtually. J is TRBJ2-7 and V is TRBV28, with 11 bases matching TRBD2. The clonotype originates from a woman aged 30 to 39 who had recovered from COVID-19. Sequenced: PBMCs or T cells enriched from blood (not recorded which). CDR3 sequence reads: CASSSLAGGTYEQYF. CDR3 DNA sequence: TGTGCCAGCAGTTCGCTAGCGGGAGGAACCTACGAGCAGTACTTC.